The clone carrying this T cell receptor beta chain was observed at least ten times. Its antigen is not identified. The V gene's germline CDR1 is ENHRY and CDR2 SYGVKD. V gave up 10 bases and J gave up 2 bases, with 5 bases separating them. There are 11 residues in the CDR3. The sample comes from a study of T cells in Graves' hyperthyroidism and ophthalmopathy. Points from the study as a whole: Blood shared most expanded thyroid clonotypes above 0.001. Ophthalmopathy was distinguished from stable hyperthyroidism by 13 V-J signatures.

RNA transcripts were the template for amplifying TCR beta CDR3 regions. Initially, a first-round RT-PCR of the TCR CDR3 employed the HTBI primer set. MiXCR, run by TCRdb on the multiplex PCR reads, gives a single entry per CDR3 protein. The sample lists more than 650,000 distinct CDR3 sequences; approximately 15% were seen once. The receptor's source is a woman aged 18-29 years with Graves' hyperthyroidism. The rearrangement uses TRBV10-3 and TRBJ2-2; no clear D gene. Sequenced material: blood. The CDR3 DNA reads as TGTGCCACCTTAAACACCGGGGAGCTGTTTTTT. Its translation is CATLNTGELFF.